This TCR beta chain was captured in a study of blood T cells in healthy people across ages. This CDR3 has 12 amino acids. The V gene's germline CDR1 is SGHRS and CDR2 YFSETQ. Trimming shortened V by 4 bases and J by 7 bases, and 10 bases separated the two germline ends. Primers used in a second PCR of roughly 7 to 12 cycles were a sample-barcoded 5' primer and a J-beta primer mix. TCRdb redid the calling of the 5' RACE reads with MiXCR, one entry per CDR3 protein. The repertoire holds around 900,000 distinct CDR3 sequences, with about 51% as singletons. With regard to this clonotype: The antigen remains unidentified.

Notes on the study in general: It was not possible, with unsorted PBMCs, to conclusively compare naive and antigen-experienced cells. The study found TCR beta diversity correlated strongly with naive T cell percentage. Diversity estimated from one million T cells was considered an underestimate. Older age went with lower TCR beta diversity per million T cells, in a roughly linear way.

The TCR sequence derives from a woman aged 55-70 years in good health. The sample consisted of blood. The genes are TRBV5-1 and TRBJ2-3; a possible D gene is TRBD1 (6 bases). CDR3: CASSQDSHTQYF. The CDR3 nucleotides read TGCGCCAGCAGCCAGGACAGCCATACGCAGTATTTT. Variable domain in full (rest from reference TRBV5-1 and TRBJ2-3): KAGVTQTPRYLIKTRGQQVTLSCSPISGHRSVSWYQQTPGQGLQFLFEYFSETQRNKGNFPGRFSGRQFSNSRSEMNVSTLELGDSALYLCASSQDSHTQYFGPGTRLTVL.